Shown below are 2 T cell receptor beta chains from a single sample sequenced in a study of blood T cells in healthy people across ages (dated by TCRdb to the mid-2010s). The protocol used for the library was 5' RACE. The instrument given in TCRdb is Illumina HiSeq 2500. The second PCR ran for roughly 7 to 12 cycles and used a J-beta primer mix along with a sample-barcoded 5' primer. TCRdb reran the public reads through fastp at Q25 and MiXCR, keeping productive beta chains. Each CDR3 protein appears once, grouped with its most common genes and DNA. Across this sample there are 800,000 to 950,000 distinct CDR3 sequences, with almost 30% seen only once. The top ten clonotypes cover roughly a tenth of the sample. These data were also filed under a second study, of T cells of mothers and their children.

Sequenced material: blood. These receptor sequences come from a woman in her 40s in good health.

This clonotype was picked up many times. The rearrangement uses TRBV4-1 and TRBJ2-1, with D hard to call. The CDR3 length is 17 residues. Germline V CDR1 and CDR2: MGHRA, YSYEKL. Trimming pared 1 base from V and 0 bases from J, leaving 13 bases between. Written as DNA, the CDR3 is TGCGCCAGCAGCCAAGCGGTCCGCCAGAGCTCCTACAATGAGCAGTTCTTC. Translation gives CASSQAVRQSSYNEQFF.

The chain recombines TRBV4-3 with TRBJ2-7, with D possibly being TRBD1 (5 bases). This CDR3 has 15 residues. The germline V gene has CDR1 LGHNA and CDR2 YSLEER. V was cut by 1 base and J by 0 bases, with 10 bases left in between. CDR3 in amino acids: CASSQGLGDSYEQYF. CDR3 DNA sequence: TGCGCCAGCAGCCAAGGCCTAGGGGACTCCTACGAGCAGTACTTC.